These 29 T cell receptor beta chains were all obtained from the same sample, sequenced in a study of T cell repertoires in ileal Crohn's disease. Using immunoSEQ multiplex PCR, the repertoire was profiled, and TCRdb retains in-frame clones only, with some absent. The sample shows roughly 13,000 clones, roughly 80% of them seen only once. Material: ileal tissue. These receptors all stem from an adult with Crohn's disease.

J is TRBJ2-7 and V is TRBV6-1; D remains unclear. V was cut by 4 bases and J by 1 base, with 2 bases left in between. Germline-derived CDR1 and CDR2 are MNHNS and SASEGT. The length of the CDR3 is 11 residues. The CDR3 DNA reads as TGTGCCAGCAGTGCGTCCTACGAGCAGTACTTC. This sequence encodes CASSASYEQYF.

This chain uses TRBV2 with TRBJ2-3; 7 bases align to TRBD2. The CDR3 consists of 15 residues. V lost 1 base, J lost 5 bases, and 6 bases stayed unmatched. The V gene's germline CDR1 is SNHLY and CDR2 FYNNEI. For the CDR3, the DNA is TGTGCCAGCAGTGAAGGACTAGCCCCGGGAGATACGCAGTATTTT. This encodes CASSEGLAPGDTQYF. Full variable domain (remainder filled in from reference TRBV2 and TRBJ2-3): EPEVTQTPSHQVTQMGQEVILRCVPISNHLYFYWYRQILGQKVEFLVSFYNNEISEKSEIFDDQFSVERPDGSNFTLKIRSTKLEDSAMYFCASSEGLAPGDTQYFGPGTRLTVL.

The gene calls are TRBV5-1 and TRBJ1-1; a possible D gene is TRBD1 (6 bases). Germline V gene sequence: CDR1 SGHRS, CDR2 YFSETQ. This CDR3 is 14 amino acids long. Trimming took 5 bases from V and 5 from J, leaving 16 bases between them. CDR3 sequence reads: CASRSGASRTEAFF. CDR3 coding DNA: TGCGCCAGCAGGTCAGGGGCCTCTAGGACTGAAGCTTTCTTT.

The chain carries TRBV7-2 and TRBJ1-3, with no clear D. The CDR3 is made up of 13 amino acids. Germline loops: CDR1 SGHTA, CDR2 FQGNSA. Trimming removed 5 bases at V and 4 bases at J, with 9 bases between. The CDR3 DNA reads TGTGCCAGCAGCCCCCAACAAGGAAACACCATATATTTT. This gives the protein CASSPQQGNTIYF.

This chain uses TRBV6-1 with TRBJ1-2; 7 bases align to TRBD1. The CDR3 runs to 14 residues. Trimming removed 5 bases from V and 0 bases from J; junction bases left unmatched: 3. The germline CDR1 and CDR2 sequences are MNHNS and SASEGT. CDR3 sequence reads: CASSPGGTNYGYTF. Written as DNA, the CDR3 is TGTGCCAGCAGTCCAGGGGGAACTAACTATGGCTACACCTTC.

The V call is TRBV7-9, the J call TRBJ2-1; D not resolved. Germline lookup yields CDR1 SEHNR and CDR2 FQNEAQ (reference sequence). V was pared by 4 bases and J by 6 bases, with 4 bases between. CDR3 length: 11 amino acids. As DNA, the CDR3 is TGTGCCAGCAGCTCCCGCAATGAGCAGTTCTTC. It is translated as CASSSRNEQFF.

This chain joins TRBV5-5 and TRBJ1-1, with 7 bases that match TRBD1. This CDR3 is 13 amino acids long. V gave up 4 bases and J gave up 5 bases; unmatched junction bases: 5. Germline V gene lookup returns CDR1 SGHKS and CDR2 YYEKEE (reference sequence). The CDR3 bases are TGTGCCAGCAGCCGGACAGGTCGGACTGAAGCTTTCTTT. Its protein product is CASSRTGRTEAFF.

This rearrangement joins TRBV6-4 to TRBJ1-1, with TRBD1 matching over 8 bases. CDR1 and CDR2 from the germline V gene are MRHNA and SNTAGT. The J segment lost 1 base and the V segment lost 7 bases, leaving 11 bases of the junction unmatched. The CDR3 runs 16 residues. The CDR3 protein is CASKEKTGVSNTEAFF. The CDR3 DNA is TGTGCCAGCAAAGAAAAGACAGGGGTTTCGAACACTGAAGCTTTCTTT.

The chain recombines TRBV28 with TRBJ1-2; D is ambiguous. The CDR3 loop spans 11 amino acids. From germline, CDR1 is MDHEN and CDR2 SYDVKM. The V end was cut by 6 bases, the J end by 8 bases, with 10 bases between. Here the CDR3 reads CASRGLAGYTF. The CDR3 nucleotides read TGTGCCAGCAGGGGCCTTGCGGGCTACACCTTC.

The chain carries TRBV9 and TRBJ2-1; a possible D gene is TRBD1 (5 bases). CDR3 length: 9 amino acids. The germline CDR1 and CDR2 sequences are SGDLS and YYNGEE. Here the CDR3 reads CDIQGEQFF. In nucleotides, the CDR3 is TGTGACATCCAGGGTGAGCAGTTCTTC. Full variable domain (rest looked up from reference TRBV9 and TRBJ2-1): DSGVTQTPKHLITATGQRVTLRCSPRSGDLSVYWYQQSLDQGLQFLIQYYNGEERAKGNILERFSAQQFPDLHSELNLSSLELGDSALYFCDIQGEQFFGPGTRLTVL.

V and J are TRBV27 and TRBJ2-7; a weak D match, TRBD1 (5 bases). CDR1 MNHEY and CDR2 SMNVEV come from the germline V gene (reference sequence). CDR3 size: 14 residues. V was clipped by 5 bases and J by 4 bases, with 15 bases between them. CDR3 residues: CASSRQGNSYEQYF. The CDR3 DNA reads TGTGCCAGCAGTCGCCAGGGAAACTCATACGAGCAGTACTTC.

This clone has only a few counts. The V call is TRBV10-3, the J call TRBJ2-3; D gene uncertain. From germline, CDR1 is ENHRY and CDR2 SYGVKD. This CDR3 spans 16 amino acids. The V and J ends lost 2 bases and 2 bases respectively, with 14 bases between them. The DNA of the CDR3 is TGTGCCATCAGTGAGAACAGAAACCCCCCCACAGATACGCAGTATTTT. Translating it yields CAISENRNPPTDTQYF.

This rearrangement joins TRBV28 to TRBJ1-6, with TRBD1 matching 10 bases. Per germline, CDR1 MDHEN and CDR2 SYDVKM. The V segment lost 7 bases and the J segment 9 bases; nucleotides outside the gene matches: 6. This CDR3 has 14 amino acids. The chain's CDR3 is CASMAGQGLSPLHF. The CDR3 coding sequence is TGTGCCAGCATGGCGGGACAGGGGCTTTCACCCCTCCACTTT.

The rearrangement links TRBV28 to TRBJ1-5; 8 bases align to TRBD1. Germline values: CDR1 MDHEN, CDR2 SYDVKM. The V segment lost 4 bases and the J segment 5 bases; nucleotides outside the gene matches: 10. The CDR3 runs 16 residues. Here the CDR3 reads CASSSLFRGLDQPQHF. The CDR3, as DNA: TGTGCCAGCAGTTCCCTGTTCAGGGGGCTAGATCAGCCCCAGCATTTT. The full variable domain, in which reference TRBV28 and TRBJ1-5 provide the parts outside the CDR3, is DVKVTQSSRYLVKRTGEKVFLECVQDMDHENMFWYRQDPGLGLRLIYFSYDVKMKEKGDIPEGYSVSREKKERFSLILESASTNQTSMYLCASSSLFRGLDQPQHFGDGTRLSIL.

Only a few counts were recorded for this clone. The rearrangement links TRBV7-8 to TRBJ1-1; 8 bases are shared with TRBD1. Germline V gene sequence: CDR1 SGHVS, CDR2 FQNEAQ. CDR3 length: 16 amino acids. J gave up 1 base and V 5 bases, and 9 bases lay outside the gene matches. This CDR3 is CASSRKGQGGNTEAFF. CDR3 nucleotide sequence: TGTGCCAGCAGCCGTAAAGGACAGGGAGGGAACACTGAAGCTTTCTTT.

The V gene is TRBV2, the J gene TRBJ2-3; 14 bases are a match to TRBD2. The CDR3 has 17 residues. Germline V gives CDR1 SNHLY, CDR2 FYNNEI. Unmatched junction bases numbered 5, after V lost 6 bases and J lost 0 bases. The CDR3: CASRRGLAGVSTDTQYF. The CDR3 nucleotides are TGTGCCAGCAGGAGGGGACTAGCGGGGGTGAGCACAGATACGCAGTATTTT. The full variable domain, completed using reference TRBV2 and TRBJ2-3, is EPEVTQTPSHQVTQMGQEVILRCVPISNHLYFYWYRQILGQKVEFLVSFYNNEISEKSEIFDDQFSVERPDGSNFTLKIRSTKLEDSAMYFCASRRGLAGVSTDTQYFGPGTRLTVL.

V and J are TRBV5-6 and TRBJ1-2, with unresolved D. This CDR3 contains 13 residues. Trimming took 4 bases from V and 4 from J, leaving 11 bases between them. Per germline, CDR1 SGHDT and CDR2 YYEEEE. CDR3 sequence (DNA): TGTGCCAGCAGCCCCGTAAACTCCTATGGCTACACCTTC. This codes for CASSPVNSYGYTF.

The chain couples TRBV11-2 to TRBJ2-1; 7 bases align to TRBD2. V gave up 4 bases and J gave up 15 bases; unmatched junction bases: 12. The CDR3 contains 13 residues. Germline assignment: CDR1 SGHAT and CDR2 FQNNGV. The CDR3 region is CASSSPPVWGGFF. CDR3 sequence (DNA): TGTGCCAGCAGCTCCCCCCCCGTCTGGGGGGGGTTCTTC.

This clone was seen more than once but under ten times. The CDR3 nucleotides read TGTGCCAGCAGTTCGGGACTAAAAACCGTTACCTACGAGCAGTACTTC. Its translation: CASSSGLKTVTYEQYF. The rearrangement uses TRBV28 and TRBJ2-7; 7 positions agree with TRBD2. In germline, CDR1 is MDHEN, CDR2 SYDVKM. The CDR3 has 16 amino acids. Losses at the gene ends were 4 bases for V and 2 bases for J; bases not matched to a gene: 11.

V is TRBV11-2 and J is TRBJ2-3; 9 bases are a match to TRBD1. The V gene end was trimmed by 4 bases and the J gene end by 4 bases; junction bases not matched to a gene: 3. This CDR3 has 14 amino acids. Germline CDR1 and CDR2: SGHAT and FQNNGV. This CDR3 reads CASSSGQGPDTQYF. In DNA form, the CDR3 reads TGTGCCAGCAGCTCTGGACAGGGGCCAGATACGCAGTATTTT.

Notes on this clone: Within the sample, other DNA sequences also encode this same CDR3. The chain uses TRBV5-1 and TRBJ2-5; perhaps TRBD2 as D (7 bases). The germline gives CDR1 SGHRS, CDR2 YFSETQ. Trimming removed 0 bases at V and 0 bases at J, with 18 bases between. CDR3 length: 18 residues. As DNA, the CDR3 is TGCGCCAGCAGCTTGGGACTAGCAGGGGTTCTGTACCAAGAGACCCAGTACTTC. It encodes CASSLGLAGVLYQETQYF.

This clone was seen a few times. This chain joins TRBV30 and TRBJ2-5, with 8 bases aligning to TRBD2. After removal of 1 base from V and 1 base from J, the junction contained 8 bases not matched to a gene. The V gene's germline CDR1 is GTSNPN and CDR2 SVGIG (reference sequence). CDR3 length: 16 residues. The CDR3 DNA follows: TGTGCCTGGAGTGCTTTGAGGACTAGCCCCCAAGAGACCCAGTACTTC. Translation gives CAWSALRTSPQETQYF. Full variable domain (rest looked up from reference TRBV30 and TRBJ2-5): SQTIHQWPATLVQPVGSPLSLECTVEGTSNPNLYWYRQAAGRGLQLLFYSVGIGQISSEVPQNLSASRPQDRQFILSSKKLLLSDSGFYLCAWSALRTSPQETQYFGPGTRLLVL.

The V call is TRBV5-1, the J call TRBJ1-1, with 10 bases that match TRBD1. The ends lost 3 bases at V and 1 base at J; junction bases unmatched: 9. The germline V gene encodes CDR1 SGHRS and CDR2 YFSETQ. The CDR3 loop spans 17 amino acids. The CDR3 DNA reads as TGCGCCAGCAGCTCCCGGGACAGGGGTACAAGGAACACTGAAGCTTTCTTT. Translating gives CASSSRDRGTRNTEAFF.

This clone was picked up a small number of times. Here the CDR3 DNA reads TGTGCCAGCACGACGCGACAGGGGAGCAATCAGCCCCAGCATTTT. As protein: CASTTRQGSNQPQHF. The rearrangement joins TRBV6-1 to TRBJ1-5; 8 bases match TRBD1. V lost 7 bases to trimming and J lost 1 base; unmatched junction nucleotides: 6. Per germline, CDR1 MNHNS and CDR2 SASEGT. The CDR3 length is 15 residues.

The chain has TRBV7-9 and TRBJ2-7; the D is unclear. The germline gives CDR1 SEHNR, CDR2 FQNEAQ (reference sequence). The CDR3 spans 12 residues. Trimming shortened V by 7 bases and J by 6 bases, and 13 bases separated the two germline ends. CDR3 loop: CASTQVGGEQYF. CDR3 nucleotides: TGTGCCAGCACCCAGGTGGGTGGCGAGCAGTACTTC.

V and J are TRBV2 and TRBJ2-5, with D perhaps TRBD2 (6 bases). The CDR3 runs to 15 residues. The germline gives CDR1 SNHLY, CDR2 FYNNEI. The germline V and J ends were trimmed by 1 base and 7 bases, with 16 bases remaining between them. The CDR3 here is CASSEEGLTGVTQYF. The DNA for the CDR3 is TGTGCCAGCAGTGAAGAGGGACTCACCGGGGTGACCCAGTACTTC.

The V and J genes are TRBV11-2 and TRBJ2-1; 8 bases are shared with TRBD2. The CDR3 is 17 residues long. CDR1 is SGHAT, CDR2 FQNNGV, per germline. V shed 4 bases and J 3 bases; nucleotides not matched to a gene: 11. CDR3 nucleotide sequence: TGTGCCAGCAGCTCTAGCGGACTAGCCGCCCGCTACAATGAGCAGTTCTTC. Its protein is CASSSSGLAARYNEQFF.

The genes are TRBV30 and TRBJ2-2; the match to TRBD1 covers 11 bases. The CDR3 has 15 residues. Losses at the gene ends were 5 bases for V and 4 bases for J; bases not matched to a gene: 6. Germline V CDR1 and CDR2: GTSNPN, SVGIG (reference sequence). The CDR3, as DNA: TGTGCCTGGCAAAGGGGGACAGGGGGCACCGGGGAGCTGTTTTTT. Translation: CAWQRGTGGTGELFF.

CDR3 protein: CASSGRQLVGYTF. CDR3 bases: TGTGCCAGCAGCGGAAGACAGCTCGTCGGCTACACCTTC. The V call is TRBV5-6, the J call TRBJ1-2; TRBD1 is a possible D gene (5 bases). With 4 bases removed from V and 8 bases from J, the gap between germline ends came to 15 bases. The CDR3 has 13 residues. Germline CDR1 and CDR2: SGHDT and YYEEEE.